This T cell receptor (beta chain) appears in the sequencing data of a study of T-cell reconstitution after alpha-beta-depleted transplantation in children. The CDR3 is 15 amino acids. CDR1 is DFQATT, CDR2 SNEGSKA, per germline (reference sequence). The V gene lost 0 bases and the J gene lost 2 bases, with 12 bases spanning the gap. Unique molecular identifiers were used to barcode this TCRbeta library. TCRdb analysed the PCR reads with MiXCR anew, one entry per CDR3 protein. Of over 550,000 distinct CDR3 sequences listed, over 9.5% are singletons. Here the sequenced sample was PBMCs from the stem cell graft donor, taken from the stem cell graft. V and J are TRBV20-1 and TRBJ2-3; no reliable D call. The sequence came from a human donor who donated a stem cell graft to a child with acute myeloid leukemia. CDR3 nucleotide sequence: TGCAGTGCTAGAGATTATGTAGGTACCACAGATACGCAGTATTTT. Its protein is CSARDYVGTTDTQYF.